This entry concerns a single T cell receptor beta chain. V was trimmed by 3 bases and J by 8 bases, leaving 8 bases between them. Germline lookup yields CDR1 DFQATT and CDR2 SNEGSKA (reference sequence). This CDR3 has 11 residues. The sample comes from a study of cytomegalovirus exposure and HLA in healthy donors. Sequencing was performed with immunoSEQ multiplex PCR; in TCRdb, only in-frame clones are kept and a portion is missing. Of 120,000 to 150,000 clones listed, roughly 86% are singletons. This TCR was sampled from a young woman in good health and CMV-seronegative. The chain couples TRBV20-1 to TRBJ2-1, with D possibly being TRBD2 (5 bases). Sequenced input: PBMCs. CDR3 loop: CSASAEDEQFF. In nucleotides, the CDR3 is TGCAGTGCTAGTGCGGAGGATGAGCAGTTCTTC.